The 22 T cell receptor beta chains given below trace back to one sample, sequenced in a study of T cell responses to AZD1222 COVID-19 vaccine (dated by TCRdb to about 2021). In the paper's terms, the time point label means: baseline before first vaccination. The library was built by means of the immunoSEQ multiplex PCR assay. The table was pulled from immuneACCESS by TCRdb, which kept in-frame rearrangements only. Such tables lose some clones; where checked, under half of the loss comes from unresolved V genes, and the rest has no known cause. This sample gives roughly 42,000 clones in total; around 81% of them show up just once. The ten largest account for 3% to 4% of the sample. The sequencing here drew on peripheral blood, taken on day 0 of AZD1222 vaccination. The source of these receptors is an adult in good health.

This chain joins TRBV4-3 and TRBJ1-4; no definite D call. This CDR3 contains 12 residues. Germline V gives CDR1 LGHNA, CDR2 YSLEER. V dropped 1 base and J dropped 10 bases, with 7 bases sitting between them. The CDR3 is CASSQVDGKLFF. The DNA for the CDR3 is TGCGCCAGCAGCCAAGTAGATGGAAAACTGTTTTTT.

CDR3 coding DNA: TGTGCCAGCAGCCCCGCAGGGTTCAACTATGGCTACACCTTC. It is translated as CASSPAGFNYGYTF. V and J are TRBV11-3 and TRBJ1-2, with D tentatively TRBD1 (5 bases). The CDR3 sequence is 14 residues long. CDR1 and CDR2 from the germline V gene are SGHNT and YENEEA. With 5 bases removed from V and 2 bases from J, the gap between germline ends came to 12 bases.

CDR3 protein: CASSAKGNEQYF. The CDR3 nucleotides are TGTGCCAGCAGCGCCAAGGGGAACGAGCAGTACTTC. V and J are TRBV11-1 and TRBJ2-7, with a tentative D call TRBD1 (5 bases). In germline, CDR1 is SGHAT, CDR2 FQDESV (reference sequence). This CDR3 has 12 residues. Between the trimmed V and J ends, which lost 5 bases and 5 bases, there was a span of 10 bases.

The CDR3 DNA reads TGTGCCAGCAGGGCGGCCGGGGGGATAATTCACCAGCCCCAGCATTTT. Its protein is CASRAAGGIIHQPQHF. The chain has TRBV6-4 and TRBJ1-5, with D possibly TRBD1 on 5 matching bases. The CDR3 length is 16 residues. Between the trimmed V and J ends, which lost 6 bases and 7 bases, there was a span of 22 bases. Germline V lookup: CDR1 MRHNA, CDR2 SNTAGT.

The rearrangement joins TRBV4-3 to TRBJ2-1; 10 positions match TRBD2. With 3 bases clipped from V and 7 bases from J, the junction kept 0 bases outside the gene matches. This CDR3 is 13 amino acids long. Germline values: CDR1 LGHNA, CDR2 YSLEER. The DNA for the CDR3 is TGCGCCAGCAGCCAGGGACTAGCGAATGAGCAGTTCTTC. This translates into CASSQGLANEQFF.

The V call is TRBV7-6, the J call TRBJ2-5, with 15 bases aligning to TRBD2. Germline V gives CDR1 SGHVS, CDR2 FNYEAQ. Trimming cost V 3 bases and J 1 base; bases outside gene matches: 3. The CDR3 loop spans 17 amino acids. CDR3 region: CASSFGTSGGPQETQYF. DNA for the CDR3: TGTGCCAGCAGCTTCGGGACTAGCGGGGGGCCCCAAGAGACCCAGTACTTC.

Here the CDR3 DNA reads TGTGCCACCGCTTCAGGGGGCGCATCCTACGAGCAGTACTTC. Translating it yields CATASGGASYEQYF. The J gene is TRBJ2-7, the V gene TRBV24-1; 8 bases map to TRBD1. The CDR3 is 14 amino acids. After removal of 9 bases from V and 1 base from J, the junction contained 7 bases not matched to a gene. CDR1 is KGHDR and CDR2 is SFDVKD in the germline V gene.

This chain links TRBV19 with TRBJ1-4; TRBD1 matches 10 bases. CDR3 length: 14 amino acids. The germline CDR1 and CDR2 sequences are LNHDA and SQIVND (reference sequence). V shed 6 bases, J shed 7 bases, and the junction held 5 bases outside the gene matches. CDR3 bases: TGTGCCAGTAGCTCGGGACAGGGGAGTGAAAAACTGTTTTTT. Translated: CASSSGQGSEKLFF. The full variable domain, with the rest looked up from reference TRBV19 and TRBJ1-4, is DGGITQSPKYLFRKEGQNVTLSCEQNLNHDAMYWYRQDPGQGLRLIYYSQIVNDFQKGDIAEGYSVSREKKESFPLTVTSAQKNPTAFYLCASSSGQGSEKLFFGSGTQLSVL.

CDR3 bases: TGCGCCAGCAGCTTGGACAACCCAAACTATGGCTACACCTTC. Encoded protein: CASSLDNPNYGYTF. This chain connects TRBV5-1 to TRBJ1-2; D gene unclear. Germline assignment: CDR1 SGHRS and CDR2 YFSETQ. This CDR3 contains 14 residues. V was pared by 0 bases and J by 2 bases, with 8 bases between.

The chain carries TRBV10-3 and TRBJ2-3; TRBD2 is a possible D gene (6 bases). The germline V and J ends were trimmed by 6 bases and 2 bases, with 12 bases remaining between them. CDR1 and CDR2 from the germline V gene are ENHRY and SYGVKD. The CDR3 contains 14 residues. This CDR3 reads CAIRAGLDTDTQYF. The DNA for the CDR3 is TGTGCCATCAGGGCGGGGCTGGACACAGATACGCAGTATTTT.

The V call is TRBV9, the J call TRBJ1-4, with a tentative D call TRBD1 (5 bases). Trimming cost V 4 bases and J 7 bases, with 17 bases left between them. CDR3 size: 15 residues. Germline CDR1 reads SGDLS; CDR2 reads YYNGEE. Written as DNA, the CDR3 is TGTGCCAGCAGCCCTCGGGGGACGGGGGGTGAAAAACTGTTTTTT. Protein product: CASSPRGTGGEKLFF.

This clone was seen only a few times. V usage is TRBV29-1 and J usage is TRBJ1-1; 7 bases align to TRBD1. Germline V gives CDR1 SQVTM, CDR2 ANQGSEA. The CDR3 extends over 14 amino acids. V trimming: 4 bases; J trimming: 4 bases; junction bases outside the gene matches: 9. The CDR3 sequence: CSVVLRGDGTEAFF. In nucleotides, the CDR3 is TGCAGCGTTGTCCTCAGGGGGGATGGCACTGAAGCTTTCTTT.

The chain recombines TRBV3-1 (or the pseudogene TRBV3-2) with TRBJ1-6, with TRBD1 matching over 10 bases. The CDR3 sequence is 17 residues long. V gave up 1 base and J gave up 7 bases; unmatched junction bases: 7. Per the germline V gene, CDR1 is LGHDT and CDR2 is YNNKEL (reference sequence). CDR3 bases: TGTGCCAGCAGCCAAGGCTATCCGGGACAGGGGAATTCACCCCTCCACTTT. Its translation is CASSQGYPGQGNSPLHF.

The chain uses TRBV6-4 and TRBJ2-6, with 8 nucleotides matching TRBD1. The junction had 6 bases not matched to a gene; V was cut back by 3 bases and J by 2 bases. Per germline, CDR1 MRHNA and CDR2 SNTAGT. This CDR3 has 17 amino acids. The CDR3, as DNA: TGTGCCAGCAGTGAGGGAGCGACAGGGGCTGGGGCCAACGTCCTGACTTTC. Translated: CASSEGATGAGANVLTF.

V gene TRBV7-2 combines with J gene TRBJ2-2, with no clear D. Germline lookup yields CDR1 SGHTA and CDR2 FQGNSA. V was clipped by 10 bases and J by 1 base, with 10 bases between them. This CDR3 has 13 amino acids. CDR3 sequence reads: CATTSVNTGELFF. CDR3 in DNA: TGTGCCACCACCTCGGTGAACACCGGGGAGCTGTTTTTT.

V gene TRBV21-1 combines with J gene TRBJ1-4. TRBV21-1 is labeled a pseudogene. This CDR3 contains 16 residues. In DNA, the CDR3 is TGTGCCAGCAGCAAAGCATACCGAGGAAATAATGAAAAACTGTTTTTT. This sequence encodes CASSKAYRGNNEKLFF.

The chain has TRBV13 and TRBJ1-6; D might be TRBD1 (5 bases). CDR3 length equals 16 residues. Trimming cost V 4 bases and J 9 bases, with 19 bases left between them. Germline V gene lookup returns CDR1 PRHDT and CDR2 FYEKMQ (reference sequence). The CDR3 loop is CASSSLEDGTGSPLHF. For the CDR3, the DNA is TGTGCCAGCAGCTCCCTCGAGGACGGTACAGGTTCACCCCTCCACTTT.

This chain connects TRBV18 to TRBJ2-5; either TRBD1 or TRBD2 may supply D (6 bases each). The CDR3 loop spans 15 amino acids. Germline V gene lookup returns CDR1 KGHSH and CDR2 LQKENI. Trimming shortened V by 1 base and J by 5 bases, and 14 bases separated the two germline ends. The CDR3 sequence is CASSPQSGDWETQYF. The CDR3 coding sequence is TGTGCCAGCTCACCACAATCAGGGGACTGGGAGACCCAGTACTTC.

J is TRBJ2-6 and V is TRBV11-2; D unclear. The CDR3 spans 18 residues. The germline CDR1 and CDR2 sequences are SGHAT and FQNNGV. The V and J ends lost 2 bases and 0 bases respectively, with 14 bases between them. In DNA, the CDR3 is TGTGCCAGCAGCTTATTAGGCTTGACGGACTCTGGGGCCAACGTCCTGACTTTC. Its protein product is CASSLLGLTDSGANVLTF.

The genes are TRBV28 and TRBJ1-4; D gene ambiguous. V was shortened by 1 base and J by 8 bases, with 5 bases between the two germline ends. Germline V gene data show CDR1 as MDHEN and CDR2 as SYDVKM. The CDR3 is 12 residues long. The CDR3 region is CASSLSLEKLFF. CDR3 DNA: TGTGCCAGCAGTTTATCCCTCGAAAAACTGTTTTTT.

The rearrangement uses TRBV28 and TRBJ1-4, with unresolved D. Germline CDR1 and CDR2: MDHEN and SYDVKM. V dropped 6 bases and J dropped 4 bases, with 12 bases sitting between them. CDR3 size: 14 residues. The CDR3 reads CASSSGLDNEKLFF. CDR3 DNA: TGTGCCAGCAGCTCCGGACTAGATAATGAAAAACTGTTTTTT.

The chain is built from TRBV10-3 and TRBJ2-3, with 11 bases matching TRBD2. V dropped 4 bases and J dropped 0; count of bases not matched to a gene: 9. The CDR3 loop spans 18 amino acids. The germline V gene has CDR1 ENHRY and CDR2 SYGVKD. DNA of the CDR3: TGTGCCATCAGTGGCCTAGCGGGGGGCGGCTCTAGCACAGATACGCAGTATTTT. This encodes CAISGLAGGGSSTDTQYF.